The sequence of this T cell receptor (beta chain) was determined in a study of OX40 agonist ivuxolimab in advanced cancers. For the study at large: Participants could have had prior anti-PD-1, anti-PD-L1 or anti-CTLA-4 therapy, and around 43% had some.

General study points: The study observed clonal expansion of CD4+ and CD8+ blood T cells by week 6 at 0.1 to 3.0 mg/kg. Low normalized clonal expansion also occurred in some nonresponding patients. On average, CD8+ T cells had more expanded clones than CD4+.

There are 13 residues in the CDR3. The V and J ends lost 7 bases and 2 bases, in that order; junction bases with no gene match: 4. CDR1 LNHDA and CDR2 SQIVND come from the germline V gene (reference sequence). Data came from immunoSEQ multiplex PCR; TCRdb stores just in-frame clones and leaves some out. The sample consists of tens of thousands of clones, more than 65% of them appearing once. Comment on this clone: Antigen: not known.

The sample was CD4+ or CD8+ T cells sorted from blood, taken in a trial of the OX40 agonist ivuxolimab. The V and J genes are TRBV19 and TRBJ1-1; the match to TRBD1 covers 7 bases. This TCR was recovered from an adult with an advanced solid tumor such as melanoma, head and neck, liver or kidney cancer. The DNA for the CDR3 is TGTGCCAGTACACGGACAGGCAACACTGAAGCTTTCTTT. Translating gives CASTRTGNTEAFF.